This passage covers 4 T cell receptor beta chains from one sample sequenced in a study of blood T cells in healthy people across ages. Using a J-beta primer mix together with a sample-barcoded 5' primer, a second PCR was run for about 6 to 12 cycles. TCRdb reprocessed the 5' RACE reads via MiXCR and lists one record per CDR3 protein. The sample carries 600,000 to 850,000 distinct CDR3 sequences, about 25% recorded once. These same data were also listed under a study on T cells of mothers and their children.

The source material was blood. These receptors originate from a boy between 10 and 17 years old in good health.

The table lists this clonotype with many counts. This rearrangement joins TRBV29-1 to TRBJ2-5; the D gene is possibly TRBD2 (5 bases). V was shortened by 6 bases and J by 2 bases, with 10 bases between the two germline ends. Germline loops: CDR1 SQVTM, CDR2 ANQGSEA. The CDR3 runs 12 residues. The CDR3 DNA sequence: TGCAGCGTGACCCCGGGGCAAGAGACCCAGTACTTC. Amino acid sequence: CSVTPGQETQYF.

This clonotype was observed a few times. V gene TRBV29-1 combines with J gene TRBJ2-6; tentative D call: TRBD1 (6 bases). The germline V and J ends were trimmed by 6 bases and 3 bases, with 15 bases remaining between them. The CDR3 is made up of 15 amino acids. The V gene's germline CDR1 is SQVTM and CDR2 ANQGSEA. This CDR3 is CSVPTSGVGANVLTF. Written as DNA, the CDR3 is TGCAGCGTACCGACCTCAGGGGTTGGGGCCAACGTCCTGACTTTC.

The chain carries TRBV11-2 and TRBJ2-1; D assignment may be TRBD1 or TRBD2 (6 bases each). CDR1 SGHAT and CDR2 FQNNGV come from the germline V gene. The CDR3 has 15 amino acids. V lost 5 bases to trimming and J lost 4 bases, with 15 bases between them. The CDR3 region is CASSPGRGLYNEQFF. The CDR3 region has the DNA TGTGCCAGCAGCCCAGGCCGGGGGCTATACAATGAGCAGTTCTTC.

Note on this clonotype: The junction shows a germline mismatch at one end, possibly a read error. The gene calls are TRBV7-2 and TRBJ2-5; TRBD1 matches 7 bases. The CDR3 totals 13 residues. CDR1 and CDR2 (germline): SGHTA, FQGNSA. The CDR3 coding sequence is TGTGTCAGCAGCCGGGACAGACAAGAGACCCAGTACTTC. Protein: CVSSRDRQETQYF.